This T cell receptor beta chain was profiled in a study of shared clonotypes between healthy human individuals. Background on the study: Per donor, three plates held CD4 naive cells, three held CD4 memory, two held CD8 naive and one held CD8 memory.

Whole-study findings and limits: Clonotypes shared by all four sorted-subset donors had higher generation probabilities than non-shared clonotypes.

Germline CDR1 is SNHLY and CDR2 is FYNNEI. Deletions cut 5 bases from V and 9 bases from J, with 14 bases between. This CDR3 spans 13 amino acids. This clone was observed once. Its specificity is unknown. Per the authors' pipeline: As immunoSEQ supplied junction-only sequences (without quality scores), filtering differed. TCRdb's table, derived via immunoSEQ multiplex PCR, lists solely in-frame clones and lacks some. V and J calls and clone size are given by that table; D and trimming were obtained from the DNA. The table shows some 650,000 clones, with approximately 97% occurring only once. The chain recombines TRBV2 with TRBJ1-5, with unresolved D. The sequencing sample was made of naive CD4+ T cells sorted from blood. Regarding subset: CD45RA+ positively selected. The clonotype was recovered from a woman aged 30 to 39 in good health. CDR3 in DNA: TGTGCCAGCAGTAAAGATCGCGAGGGGCCCCAGCATTTT. It specifies CASSKDREGPQHF. The variable domain in full, with the rest retrieved from reference TRBV2 and TRBJ1-5, is EPEVTQTPSHQVTQMGQEVILRCVPISNHLYFYWYRQILGQKVEFLVSFYNNEISEKSEIFDDQFSVERPDGSNFTLKIRSTKLEDSAMYFCASSKDREGPQHFGDGTRLSIL.